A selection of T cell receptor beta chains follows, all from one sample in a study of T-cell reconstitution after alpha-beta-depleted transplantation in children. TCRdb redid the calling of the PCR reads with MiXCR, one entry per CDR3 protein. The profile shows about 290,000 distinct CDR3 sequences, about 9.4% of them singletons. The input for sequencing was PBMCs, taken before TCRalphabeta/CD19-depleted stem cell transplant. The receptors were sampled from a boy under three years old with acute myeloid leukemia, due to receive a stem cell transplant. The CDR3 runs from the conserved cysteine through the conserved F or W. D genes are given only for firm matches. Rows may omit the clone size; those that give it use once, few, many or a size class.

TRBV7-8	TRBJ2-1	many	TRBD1	CASSLRQGGAYNEQFF	TGTGCCAGCAGCTTGCGACAGGGGGGCGCCTACAATGAGCAGTTCTTC
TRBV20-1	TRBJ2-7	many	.	CSASPGPPLYEQYF	TGCAGTGCTAGCCCGGGACCGCCCCTCTACGAGCAGTACTTC
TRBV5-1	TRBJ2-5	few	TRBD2	CASSVTSGREETQYF	TGCGCCAGCAGCGTGACTAGCGGGAGGGAAGAGACCCAGTACTTC
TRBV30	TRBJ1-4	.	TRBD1	CAWRGPDRVEKLFF	TGTGCCTGGAGGGGTCCGGACAGGGTTGAAAAACTGTTTTTT
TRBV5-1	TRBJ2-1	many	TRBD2	CASSPGLGSYNEQFF	TGCGCCAGCAGCCCGGGACTAGGATCCTACAATGAGCAGTTCTTC
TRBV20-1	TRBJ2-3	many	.	CSAWGRQSTDTQYF	TGCAGTGCCTGGGGCAGGCAGAGCACAGATACGCAGTATTTT
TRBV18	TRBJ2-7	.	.	CASSRGMYEQYF	TGTGCCAGCTCACGAGGGATGTACGAGCAGTACTTC
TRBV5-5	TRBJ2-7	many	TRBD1	CASSSGDRGAYEQYF	TGTGCCAGCAGCTCGGGGGACAGGGGGGCCTACGAGCAGTACTTC
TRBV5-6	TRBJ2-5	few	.	CASSLLGLLDRNLQETQYF	TGTGCCAGCAGCTTGTTGGGGCTATTGGATAGGAACCTCCAAGAGACCCAGTACTTC
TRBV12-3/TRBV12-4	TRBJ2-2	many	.	CASSLEVELFF	TGTGCCAGCAGCCTAGAGGTAGAGCTGTTTTTT
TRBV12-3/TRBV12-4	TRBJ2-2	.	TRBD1	CASSVPATGGTGELFF	TGTGCCAGCAGTGTCCCCGCAACAGGGGGAACCGGGGAGCTGTTTTTT
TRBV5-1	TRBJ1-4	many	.	CASSLKAVGGEKLFF	TGCGCCAGCAGCTTGAAGGCAGTTGGCGGTGAAAAACTGTTTTTT
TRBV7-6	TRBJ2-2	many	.	CASSLGRSNTGELFF	TGTGCCAGCAGCTTAGGGCGCTCGAACACCGGGGAGCTGTTTTTT
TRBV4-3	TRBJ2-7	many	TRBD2	CASSQDRGGSGMASYEQYF	TGCGCCAGCAGCCAAGATAGAGGAGGCAGCGGGATGGCCTCCTACGAGCAGTACTTC
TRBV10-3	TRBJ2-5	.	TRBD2	CAISDPSGGLNQETQYF	TGTGCCATCAGTGACCCTAGCGGGGGGTTAAACCAAGAGACCCAGTACTTC
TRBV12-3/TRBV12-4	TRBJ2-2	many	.	CASSPSPGTGELFF	TGTGCCAGCAGTCCTTCCCCTGGGACCGGGGAGCTGTTTTTT
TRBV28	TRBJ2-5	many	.	CASSFVEQETQYF	TGTGCCAGCAGTTTCGTAGAACAAGAGACCCAGTACTTC
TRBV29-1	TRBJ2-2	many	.	CSVRAPTGELFF	TGCAGCGTCCGGGCGCCTACCGGGGAGCTGTTTTTT
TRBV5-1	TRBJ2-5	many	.	CASTVLGGLQETQYF	TGCGCCAGCACCGTTTTGGGGGGGCTGCAAGAGACCCAGTACTTC
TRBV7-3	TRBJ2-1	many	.	CASSLLRYNEQFF	TGTGCCAGCAGCTTACTGCGGTACAATGAGCAGTTCTTC
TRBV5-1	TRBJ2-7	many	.	CASSLGTRNPYEQYF	TGCGCCAGCAGCTTGGGGACAAGGAATCCCTACGAGCAGTACTTC
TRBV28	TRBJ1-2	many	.	CASTPAARPTYGYTF	TGTGCCAGCACCCCAGCGGCCCGGCCTACCTATGGCTACACCTTC
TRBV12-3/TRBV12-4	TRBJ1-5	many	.	CASSLALSLNQPQHF	TGTGCCAGCAGTTTAGCGCTGTCCCTCAATCAGCCCCAGCATTTT
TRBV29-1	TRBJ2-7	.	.	CSVEAGGPYEQYF	TGCAGCGTTGAAGCGGGCGGACCCTACGAGCAGTACTTC
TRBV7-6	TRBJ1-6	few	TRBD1	CASSIRRQGETSSPLHF	TGTGCCAGCAGCATACGGCGACAGGGCGAAACGAGTTCACCCCTCCACTTT
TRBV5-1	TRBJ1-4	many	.	CASSLEGRDHEKLFF	TGCGCCAGCAGCTTGGAAGGCAGGGATCATGAAAAACTGTTTTTT
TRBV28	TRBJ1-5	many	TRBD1	CASSFRQGGYSNQPQHF	TGTGCCAGCAGTTTTCGACAGGGAGGGTATAGCAATCAGCCCCAGCATTTT
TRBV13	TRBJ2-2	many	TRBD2	CASSLGLAAANTGELFF	TGTGCCAGCAGTTTAGGACTAGCGGCCGCGAACACCGGGGAGCTGTTTTTT
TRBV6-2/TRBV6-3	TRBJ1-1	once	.	CASSYLERGGTEAFF	TGTGCCAGCAGTTACCTGGAAAGGGGGGGCACTGAAGCTTTCTTT
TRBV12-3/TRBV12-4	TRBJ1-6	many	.	CASSLSANSPLHF	TGTGCCAGCAGTTTATCGGCTAATTCACCCCTCCACTTT
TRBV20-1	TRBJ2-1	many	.	CSARDLARAGAWDEQFF	TGCAGTGCTAGAGATCTGGCTAGAGCCGGGGCATGGGATGAGCAGTTCTTC
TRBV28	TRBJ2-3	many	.	CASSLPGAGTDTQYF	TGTGCCAGCAGTTTGCCTGGGGCGGGAACAGATACGCAGTATTTT
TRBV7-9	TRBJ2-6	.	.	CAIGYETTGANVLTF	TGTGCCATTGGGTACGAGACAACTGGGGCCAACGTCCTGACTTTC
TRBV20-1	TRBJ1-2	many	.	CSARDYSGGYTF	TGCAGTGCTAGAGATTATTCGGGTGGCTACACCTTC
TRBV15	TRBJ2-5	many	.	CATSRDEGRETQYF	TGTGCCACCAGCAGAGACGAGGGGCGAGAGACCCAGTACTTC
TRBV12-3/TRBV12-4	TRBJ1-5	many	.	CASSSGPSGPQHF	TGTGCCAGCAGCTCCGGGCCCAGTGGGCCCCAGCATTTT
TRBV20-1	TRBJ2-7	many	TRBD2	CSARVMLAGAYEQYF	TGCAGTGCTAGAGTAATGCTAGCGGGGGCCTACGAGCAGTACTTC
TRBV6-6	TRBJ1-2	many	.	CASSYWGVDGYTF	TGTGCCAGCAGTTACTGGGGAGTAGATGGCTACACCTTC
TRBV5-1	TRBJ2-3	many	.	CASSLEGSSAGDTQYF	TGCGCCAGCAGCTTGGAGGGATCCTCCGCCGGAGATACGCAGTATTTT
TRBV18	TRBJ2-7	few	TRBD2	CASSSLSGSQGEQYF	TGTGCCAGCTCATCCCTTAGCGGGAGTCAGGGCGAGCAGTACTTC
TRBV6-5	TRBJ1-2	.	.	CASSSLTESYGYTF	TGTGCCAGCAGTTCCCTGACGGAAAGCTATGGCTACACCTTC
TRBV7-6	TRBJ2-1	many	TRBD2	CASSLITGLDDEQFF	TGTGCCAGCAGCTTAATTACTGGACTAGACGATGAGCAGTTCTTC
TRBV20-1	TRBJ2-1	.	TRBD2	CSARLALLAGGYNEQFF	TGCAGTGCTAGACTGGCTCTACTAGCGGGGGGTTACAATGAGCAGTTCTTC
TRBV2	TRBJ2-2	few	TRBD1	CASSDLGQYTGELFF	TGTGCCAGCAGTGATTTGGGACAGTACACCGGGGAGCTGTTTTTT
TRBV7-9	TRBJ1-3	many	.	CASSPGPTGRLHTIYF	TGTGCCAGCAGCCCCGGACCTACAGGGAGATTACACACCATATATTTT
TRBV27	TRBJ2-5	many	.	CASSPLRQYWETQYF	TGTGCCAGCAGCCCTCTGAGACAGTACTGGGAGACCCAGTACTTC
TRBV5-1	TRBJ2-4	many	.	CASSPGVKNIQYF	TGCGCCAGCAGCCCCGGGGTCAAAAACATTCAGTACTTC
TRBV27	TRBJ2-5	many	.	CASSLSLGRETQYF	TGTGCCAGCAGTTTATCGTTAGGGAGAGAGACCCAGTACTTC
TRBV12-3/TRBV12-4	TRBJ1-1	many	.	CASSPRRMNTEAFF	TGTGCCAGCAGTCCCCGACGGATGAACACTGAAGCTTTCTTT
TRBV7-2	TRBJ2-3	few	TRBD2	CASSFSGGRAWADTQYF	TGTGCCAGCAGCTTCTCAGGCGGGAGGGCCTGGGCAGATACGCAGTATTTT
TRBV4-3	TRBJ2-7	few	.	CASSQVLASSYEQYF	TGCGCCAGCAGCCAAGTATTAGCGAGCTCCTACGAGCAGTACTTC
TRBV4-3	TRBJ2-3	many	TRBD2	CASSFQLAGGGDTQYF	TGCGCCAGCAGCTTCCAACTAGCGGGAGGCGGAGATACGCAGTATTTT
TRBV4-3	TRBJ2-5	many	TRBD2	CASSSAGGETQYF	TGCGCCAGCAGCTCCGCGGGGGGAGAGACCCAGTACTTC
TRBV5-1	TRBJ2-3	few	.	CASSFGRTDTQYF	TGCGCCAGCAGCTTCGGCCGCACAGATACGCAGTATTTT
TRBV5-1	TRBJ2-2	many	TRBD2	CASSLTIGLAGKGDTGELFF	TGCGCCAGCAGCTTGACAATCGGGCTAGCGGGAAAAGGGGACACCGGGGAGCTGTTTTTT